The rows below give T cell receptor beta chains drawn from one sample of a study of immune cell composition in non-small cell lung cancer. Profiling relied on immunoSEQ multiplex PCR, and the TCRdb table lists in-frame clones only, not all of them. The sample contains 2,500 to 3,000 clones, 81% of which appear only once. Separately, the same data were catalogued under a study of CD4 T cells in lung cancer.

Material for sequencing was lung tumor tissue. Receptors were obtained from a human donor with non-small cell lung cancer. CDR3s include the opening cysteine and the closing phenylalanine or tryptophan. Clone size is stated in some rows and not others, as once, few, many or a class when expanded.

J | V | size | CDR3
TRBJ2-1 | TRBV11-2 | - | CASSLIDRGKGQFF
TRBJ1-5 | TRBV6-5 | - | CASITGFYNQPQHF
TRBJ2-3 | TRBV7-3 | - | CASSSSGRAGTDTQYF
TRBJ1-1 | TRBV19 | - | CASIRGAGMNTEAFF
TRBJ1-5 | TRBV7-2 | - | CASSLQYGNNQPQHF
TRBJ2-7 | TRBV27 | - | CATIPRPGTEGTVYF
TRBJ1-1 | TRBV25-1 | - | CASSEWGRGNTEAFF
TRBJ2-2 | TRBV6-1 | - | CASSGGLPLAETGELFF
TRBJ1-6 | TRBV15 | - | CATSMTGPPMYSPLHF
TRBJ2-2 | TRBV18 | - | CASSPRGGQSGELFF
TRBJ1-2 | TRBV6-5 | - | CASSSTVRGYTF
TRBJ1-2 | TRBV27 | once | CASSLIPPGTAYYHGYTF
TRBJ2-7 | TRBV28 | - | CASRLTSGRSYEQYF